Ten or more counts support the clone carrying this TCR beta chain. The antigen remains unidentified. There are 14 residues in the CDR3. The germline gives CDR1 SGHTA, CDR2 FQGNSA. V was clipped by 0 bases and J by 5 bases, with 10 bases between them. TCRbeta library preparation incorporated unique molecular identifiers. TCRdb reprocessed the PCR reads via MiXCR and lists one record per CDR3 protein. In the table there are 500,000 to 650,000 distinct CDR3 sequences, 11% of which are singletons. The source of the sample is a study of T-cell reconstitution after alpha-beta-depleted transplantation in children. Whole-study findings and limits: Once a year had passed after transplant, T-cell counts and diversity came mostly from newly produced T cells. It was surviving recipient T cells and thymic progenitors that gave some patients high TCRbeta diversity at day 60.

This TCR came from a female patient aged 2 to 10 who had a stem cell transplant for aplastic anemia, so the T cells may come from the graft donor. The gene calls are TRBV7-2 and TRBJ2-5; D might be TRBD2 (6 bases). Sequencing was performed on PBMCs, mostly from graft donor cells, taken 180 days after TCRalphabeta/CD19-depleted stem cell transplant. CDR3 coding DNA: TGTGCCAGCAGCTTAGCAGGGAGGCGGGAGACCCAGTACTTC. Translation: CASSLAGRRETQYF. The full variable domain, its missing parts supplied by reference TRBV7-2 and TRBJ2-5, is GAGVSQSPSNKVTEKGKDVELRCDPISGHTALYWYRQSLGQGLEFLIYFQGNSAPDKSGLPSDRFSAERTGGSVSTLTIQRTQQEDSAVYLCASSLAGRRETQYFGPGTRLLVL.